The rows below give T cell receptor beta chains drawn from one sample of a study of T cells in localized non-small cell lung cancer. Clones were read by immunoSEQ multiplex PCR, and TCRdb kept only the in-frame ones, dropping some. The sample carries about 20,000 clones, approximately 90% recorded once. Sample: peripheral blood, taken before any cancer treatment. The receptors originated from a man aged 40-75 years with stage I lung adenocarcinoma. Both conserved end residues are part of each CDR3. The order of the fields is V gene, clone size, J gene, D gene, CDR3 length, CDR3 protein, CDR3 DNA. A D gene is named only where the DNA matches it firmly. Expanded clones get a size class; other rows say once, few or many, or leave the size out.

v_call: TRBV30
clone_size: -
j_call: TRBJ1-3
d_call: -
cdr3_length: 11
cdr3_aa: CAWSSQGMLAF
cdr3_nt: TGTGCCTGGAGTTCCCAGGGGATGTTGGCTTTT

v_call: TRBV7-9
clone_size: -
j_call: TRBJ2-4
d_call: -
cdr3_length: 13
cdr3_aa: CASSLGRLNIQYF
cdr3_nt: TGTGCCAGCAGCTTAGGCCGGTTAAACATTCAGTACTTC

v_call: TRBV30
clone_size: -
j_call: TRBJ1-1
d_call: -
cdr3_length: 13
cdr3_aa: CAWRGVLNTEAFF
cdr3_nt: TGTGCCTGGAGGGGGGTTTTGAACACTGAAGCTTTCTTT

v_call: TRBV25-1
clone_size: -
j_call: TRBJ1-1
d_call: -
cdr3_length: 17
cdr3_aa: CASSASGRGLLNTEAFF
cdr3_nt: TGTGCCAGCAGTGCCTCAGGGAGGGGTCTTCTGAACACTGAAGCTTTCTTT

v_call: TRBV11-2
clone_size: -
j_call: TRBJ1-1
d_call: -
cdr3_length: 15
cdr3_aa: CASSSTGQPNTEAFF
cdr3_nt: TGTGCCAGCAGCTCAACAGGACAGCCGAACACTGAAGCTTTCTTT

v_call: TRBV30
clone_size: few
j_call: TRBJ1-1
d_call: -
cdr3_length: 11
cdr3_aa: CAWQGSTEAFF
cdr3_nt: TGTGCCTGGCAGGGATCCACTGAAGCTTTCTTT

v_call: TRBV19
clone_size: -
j_call: TRBJ1-1
d_call: TRBD1
cdr3_length: 14
cdr3_aa: CASSIGTGGTEAFF
cdr3_nt: TGTGCCAGTAGTATAGGGACAGGGGGCACTGAAGCTTTCTTT

v_call: TRBV7-2
clone_size: -
j_call: TRBJ2-3
d_call: -
cdr3_length: 14
cdr3_aa: CASSLSSSTDTQYF
cdr3_nt: TGTGCCAGCAGCTTATCCTCTAGCACAGATACGCAGTATTTT

v_call: TRBV13
clone_size: once
j_call: TRBJ2-1
d_call: -
cdr3_length: 15
cdr3_aa: CASSLAGDQYNEQFF
cdr3_nt: TGTGCCAGCAGCTTAGCGGGGGATCAATACAATGAGCAGTTCTTC

v_call: TRBV11-2
clone_size: -
j_call: TRBJ1-1
d_call: TRBD1
cdr3_length: 17
cdr3_aa: CASSLATPGTGPPEAFF
cdr3_nt: TGTGCCAGCAGCTTAGCAACTCCCGGGACAGGACCCCCTGAAGCTTTCTTT